This T cell receptor beta chain was captured in a study of T-cell reconstitution after alpha-beta-depleted transplantation in children. J was trimmed by 4 bases and V by 3 bases; bases with no gene match: 12. There are 16 residues in the CDR3. Germline V gene data show CDR1 as DFQATT and CDR2 as SNEGSKA (reference sequence). Preparing the TCRbeta library involved the use of unique molecular identifiers. TCRdb reprocessed the PCR reads via MiXCR and lists one record per CDR3 protein. The table shows about 500,000 distinct CDR3 sequences, with around a third occurring only once. This clonotype originated in a human donor who donated a stem cell graft to a child with aplastic anemia. Specimen: PBMCs from the stem cell graft donor, collected from the stem cell graft. V is TRBV20-1 and J is TRBJ2-5; 9 positions agree with TRBD2. As DNA, the CDR3 is TGCAGTGCTAGGGGGTCTGGCGGGAGGGCCGGAGAGACCCAGTACTTC. This translates into CSARGSGGRAGETQYF.